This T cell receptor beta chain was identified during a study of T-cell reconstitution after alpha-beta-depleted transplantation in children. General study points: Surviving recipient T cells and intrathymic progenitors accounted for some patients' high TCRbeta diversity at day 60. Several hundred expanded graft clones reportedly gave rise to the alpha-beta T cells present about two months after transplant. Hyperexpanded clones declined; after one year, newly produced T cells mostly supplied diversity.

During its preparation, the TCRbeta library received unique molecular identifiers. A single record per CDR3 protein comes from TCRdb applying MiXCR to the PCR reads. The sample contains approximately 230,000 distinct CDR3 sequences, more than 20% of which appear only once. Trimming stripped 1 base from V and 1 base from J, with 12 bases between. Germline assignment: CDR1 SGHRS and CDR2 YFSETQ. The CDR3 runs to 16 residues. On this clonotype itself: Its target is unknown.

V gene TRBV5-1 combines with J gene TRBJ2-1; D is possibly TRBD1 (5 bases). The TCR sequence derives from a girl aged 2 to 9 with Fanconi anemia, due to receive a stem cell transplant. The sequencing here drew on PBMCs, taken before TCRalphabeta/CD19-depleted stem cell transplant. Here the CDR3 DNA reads TGCGCCAGCAGCTTGTACCAGGGCGCATCCTACAATGAGCAGTTCTTC. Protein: CASSLYQGASYNEQFF.